The present T cell receptor beta chain was sequenced within a study of blood T cell repertoires in COVID-19. The wider study: Sites in the United States, Italy and Spain provided acute and convalescent COVID-19 samples. T cells, B-cell-depleted T cells, or PBMCs supplied cDNA or gDNA.

Original data processing: Estimated nucleated cell counts came from reference gene primer amplification. Profiling relied on immunoSEQ multiplex PCR, and the TCRdb table lists in-frame clones only, not all of them. The V and J calls and clone size were taken over from that table, and D and trimming were inferred from the DNA. Counted here are around 100,000 clones, over 75% occurring once; the ten biggest clones make up around 10%. Trimming left V 4 bases short and J 4 bases short, with 11 bases between. The CDR3 is 14 residues long. The germline V gene encodes CDR1 KGHSH and CDR2 LQKENI. The specimen was peripheral blood. This TCR derives from a man aged 80 or over with acute or convalescent COVID-19. The gene calls are TRBV18 and TRBJ1-5; D might be TRBD1 (6 bases). The CDR3 protein is CASSHRQANQPQHF. The DNA of the CDR3 is TGTGCCAGCTCACATAGACAGGCGAATCAGCCCCAGCATTTT. Supplemented by reference TRBV18 and TRBJ1-5, the full variable domain reads NAGVMQNPRHLVRRRGQEARLRCSPMKGHSHVYWYRQLPEEGLKFMVYLQKENIIDESGMPKERFSAEFPKEGPSILRIQQVVRGDSAAYFCASSHRQANQPQHFGDGTRLSIL.